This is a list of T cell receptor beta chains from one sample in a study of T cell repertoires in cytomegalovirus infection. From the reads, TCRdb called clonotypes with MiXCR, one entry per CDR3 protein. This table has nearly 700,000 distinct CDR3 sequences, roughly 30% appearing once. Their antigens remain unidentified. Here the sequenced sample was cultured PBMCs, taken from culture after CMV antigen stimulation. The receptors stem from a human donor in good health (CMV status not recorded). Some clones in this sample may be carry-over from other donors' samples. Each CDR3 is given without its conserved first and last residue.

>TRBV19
ASSPFAGGHEQF
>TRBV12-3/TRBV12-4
ASTLEGYEQY
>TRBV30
AWSKQGPYEQY
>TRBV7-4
ASRDREETQY
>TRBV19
ASSIGQGIETQY
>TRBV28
ASSSIRAKRYEQY
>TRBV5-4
ASSLPDRNEQF
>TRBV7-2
ASSPAGSMRY
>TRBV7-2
ASTPQSTARGNEQF
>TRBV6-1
ASSGSGTSYTFYGYT
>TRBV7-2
ASTVRVLSGNTIY
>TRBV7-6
ASRSRRDFPKDNEQF
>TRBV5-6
ASTLPGRANEQF
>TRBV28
ASRAGTSPGELF
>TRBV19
ASSELVAGELF
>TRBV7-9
ASSARRTGGIGTGELF
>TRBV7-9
ASSLEEYQETQY
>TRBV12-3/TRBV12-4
ASRAAPGESNQPQH
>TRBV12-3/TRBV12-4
ASSLVPAYGYT
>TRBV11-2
ASSPTGGLGNTIY
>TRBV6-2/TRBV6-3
ASSELTWQPQH
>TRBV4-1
ASSQERQSGELF
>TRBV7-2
ASSLFREETQY
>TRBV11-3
ASTYAPANCEELF
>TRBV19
ASSISGVATEAF
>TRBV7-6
ASSLAIVPGLAYNEQF
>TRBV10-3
AIMVPESYEQY
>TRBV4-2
ASSQVRGTDTQY
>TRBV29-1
SVRRAAKNIQY
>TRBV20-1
SARQHYNEQF
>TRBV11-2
ASSLDGGGYLQPQH
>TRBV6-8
ASSYSGDQPQH
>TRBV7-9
ASSAPGTSNGYT
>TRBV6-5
ASSPTPSGNTIY
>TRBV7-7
ASSRDRGEETQY
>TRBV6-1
ASSDRAGAEAF
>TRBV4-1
ASSADRGGTNYGYT
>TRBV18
ASSPPGGEPQH
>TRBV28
ASSPPQGVYGYT
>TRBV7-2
ASSLGTGAEAF
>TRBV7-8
ASSVGNTEAF
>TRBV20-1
SARWAGGSTDTQY
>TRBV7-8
ASSLATANQPQH
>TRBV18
ASSQSGTRSNQPQH
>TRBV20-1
SARVRLAGVLSTDTQY
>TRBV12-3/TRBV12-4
ASSGTYYGYT
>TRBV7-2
ASSLSPDRAYEQY
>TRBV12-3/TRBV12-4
ASNLQGNTEAF